The clone carrying this TCR beta chain appeared many times. The target antigen is unknown. This entry belongs to a study of blood T cells in healthy people across ages. V shed 3 bases, J shed 5 bases, and the junction held 8 bases outside the gene matches. CDR1 is KGHDR, CDR2 SFDVKD, per germline. There are 16 residues in the CDR3. Combining a sample-barcoded 5' primer with a J-beta primer mix, a second PCR ran for roughly 6 to 11 cycles. A minimum of 3 million CDR3-containing paired-end reads was obtained for each sample. In TCRdb, the 5' RACE reads were re-called with MiXCR into one record per CDR3 protein. The sample lists 780,000 or so distinct CDR3 sequences, approximately 53% occurring once. General study results and limits: Older individuals had lower TCR beta diversity per million T cells (the decline was roughly linear). Unknown donor CMV status possibly confounded expanded clonotype changes.

The clonotype was recovered from a man aged 35 to 55 in good health. Sequences were obtained from blood. The chain employs TRBV24-1 and TRBJ2-5, with TRBD2 identical over 10 bases. This chain's CDR3 is CATSDPIAGGMETQYF. In DNA form, the CDR3 reads TGTGCCACCAGTGATCCTATAGCGGGAGGAATGGAGACCCAGTACTTC.